This is a list of T cell receptor beta chains from one sample in a study of blood T cell repertoires in COVID-19. Sequencing used immunoSEQ multiplex PCR; TCRdb keeps in-frame clones, though not all of them. The data show some 350,000 clones, over 75% seen once. Sample: PBMCs or T cells enriched from blood (not recorded which). The receptors here all came from a woman aged 25 to 45 who had recovered from COVID-19. CDR3s include the opening cysteine and the closing phenylalanine or tryptophan. A D gene is named only where the DNA matches it firmly. Size is stated for part of the rows, as once, few or many counts, or as a class when the clone is expanded.

abundance	d_gene	v_gene	j_gene	CDR3nt	CDR3aa
-	-	TRBV9	TRBJ1-3	TGTGCCAGCAGCTCCCCAGGCTCTGGAAACACCATATATTTT	CASSSPGSGNTIYF
-	-	TRBV19	TRBJ1-1	TGTGCCAGTAGTAGTGGACATCTGAACACTGAAGCTTTCTTT	CASSSGHLNTEAFF
-	-	TRBV5-1	TRBJ1-1	TGCGCCAGCAGCTTCGGGGTAGGACCTGAAGCTTTCTTT	CASSFGVGPEAFF
-	TRBD1	TRBV4-2	TRBJ2-3	TGTGCCAGCAGCCAAGCGGTGAGTGGACAGGGGCCTACAGATACGCAGTATTTT	CASSQAVSGQGPTDTQYF
-	-	TRBV7-9	TRBJ2-5	TGTGCCAGCGCCCTCGGGATTCCAGAGACCCAGTACTTC	CASALGIPETQYF
-	-	TRBV6-5	TRBJ1-2	TGTGCCAGCGGCAGGGAGGGAGCCTATGGCTACACCTTC	CASGREGAYGYTF
-	-	TRBV24-1	TRBJ1-1	TGTGCCACCAGTGATTTGCTCCCGGGGTGGCCGAACACTGAAGCTTTCTTT	CATSDLLPGWPNTEAFF
once	TRBD1	TRBV9	TRBJ1-2	TGTGCCAGCAGCGTATATCAGACAGGGGAGGAACTCTATGGCTACACCTTC	CASSVYQTGEELYGYTF
-	-	TRBV5-1	TRBJ2-3	TGCGCCAGCAGCTTGGTTGTCTACACAGATACGCAGTATTTT	CASSLVVYTDTQYF
-	-	TRBV29-1	TRBJ1-1	TGCAGCGTCCAGGGTCTGAGCACTGAAGCTTTCTTT	CSVQGLSTEAFF
-	-	TRBV5-6	TRBJ1-3	TGTGCCAGCAGCTCAACAGGATACTCTGGAAACACCATATATTTT	CASSSTGYSGNTIYF
-	TRBD1	TRBV4-1	TRBJ2-7	TGCGCCAGCAGCCCCAACAGGGGCTCCTACGAGCAGTACTTC	CASSPNRGSYEQYF
-	-	TRBV19	TRBJ1-4	TGTGCCAGTAGTATATTGGCTTCCGGCCGGCAGGGAGAAAAACTGTTTTTT	CASSILASGRQGEKLFF
-	TRBD2	TRBV5-4	TRBJ2-3	TGTGCCAGCAGCTCAGGACCGACTAGCGGGGGGGCCGGAGATACGCAGTATTTT	CASSSGPTSGGAGDTQYF
once	-	TRBV30	TRBJ1-1	TGTGCCTGGAGCCAGGGGTGGACTGAAGCTTTCTTT	CAWSQGWTEAFF
-	-	TRBV18	TRBJ1-3	TGTGCCAGCTCACCAGAAGTCCCAGAAAGCTCTGGAAACACCATATATTTT	CASSPEVPESSGNTIYF
-	-	TRBV21-1	TRBJ1-1	TGTGCCAGCAGCGGGACAGGGTTTCGGAACACTGAAGCTTTCTTT	CASSGTGFRNTEAFF
-	TRBD1	TRBV15	TRBJ1-1	TGTGCCACCAGCAGAGTTGACAGGGAGCTTGAAGCTTTCTTT	CATSRVDRELEAFF
-	-	TRBV7-3	TRBJ2-1	TGTGCCAGCAGCCCCCAGACAGGATACTCCTACAATGAGCAGTTCTTC	CASSPQTGYSYNEQFF
-	TRBD2	TRBV7-3	TRBJ2-5	TGTGCCAGCAGCTCCCACCGGACTAGCCTATTTGGAGAGACCCAGTACTTC	CASSSHRTSLFGETQYF
-	TRBD1	TRBV4-3	TRBJ1-1	TGCGCCAGCAGCACTAGACAGGGCTGGACCACTGAAGCTTTCTTT	CASSTRQGWTTEAFF
-	TRBD1	TRBV6-6	TRBJ2-2	TGTGCCAGCAGTTACAGGGGGCGGACCGGGGAGCTGTTTTTT	CASSYRGRTGELFF
few	-	TRBV10-3	TRBJ1-4	TGTGCCATCAGTGAAAGGGAGTCGAGTGAAAAACTGTTTTTT	CAISERESSEKLFF
-	-	TRBV12-3/TRBV12-4	TRBJ1-2	TGTGCCAGCAGCCTAACGGGTAGCTATGGCTACACCTTC	CASSLTGSYGYTF
-	TRBD1	TRBV2	TRBJ2-1	TGTGCCAGCAGTGGGGACAGGCCCCCAAGTGAGCAGTTCTTC	CASSGDRPPSEQFF
-	-	TRBV20-1	TRBJ1-1	TGCAGCCCCACCTCCCGAGATAAAGCTTTCTTT	CSPTSRDKAFF
-	TRBD1	TRBV5-8	TRBJ1-4	TGTGCCAGCAGCTTACTAGGGACAGGGGTAGGAAAACTGTTTTTT	CASSLLGTGVGKLFF
-	-	TRBV2	TRBJ2-5	TGTGCCAGCAGTGATCTTCTGAGCGGGGAGACCCAGTACTTC	CASSDLLSGETQYF
-	-	TRBV2	TRBJ2-7	TGTGCCAGCACCGGCGGTCCCTACGAGCAGTACTTC	CASTGGPYEQYF
-	-	TRBV7-2	TRBJ1-5	TGTGCCAGCAGCCGGGGAGGAGGCAATCAGCCCCAGCATTTT	CASSRGGGNQPQHF
-	TRBD1	TRBV7-9	TRBJ1-3	TGTGCCAGCAGCCTGGGACAGGTTTTCTCTGGAAACACCATATATTTT	CASSLGQVFSGNTIYF
-	-	TRBV7-9	TRBJ2-7	TGTGCCAGCAGCTTAGCGGAGGGGCGGACGAACGAGCAGTACTTC	CASSLAEGRTNEQYF
-	-	TRBV7-2	TRBJ1-5	TGTGCCAGCAGCTCTAGCCAGAGCGGATATCAGCCCCAGCATTTT	CASSSSQSGYQPQHF
-	-	TRBV2	TRBJ1-6	TGTGCCAGCAGTCCGGGACAACCTAATTCACCCCTCCACTTT	CASSPGQPNSPLHF
-	-	TRBV10-3	TRBJ1-5	TGTGCCATCAGTGAGTCGGAGGTCCCCTTGGGCAATCAGCCCCAGCATTTT	CAISESEVPLGNQPQHF
-	-	TRBV19	TRBJ1-4	TGTGCCAGTAGTATATCTTCGGGGGGTCGTAATGAAAAACTGTTTTTT	CASSISSGGRNEKLFF
-	TRBD2	TRBV13	TRBJ2-7	TGTGCCAGCAGCTTAGCTTCCCTAGCGGGGTCCTACGAGCAGTACTTC	CASSLASLAGSYEQYF
once	-	TRBV2	TRBJ1-1	TGTGCCAGCAGGGAACAGGGTCGGCACACTGAAGCTTTCTTT	CASREQGRHTEAFF